This T cell receptor beta chain was sequenced for a study of blood T cell repertoires in COVID-19. Seattle's enrolled individuals joined amid active infection and were then monitored longitudinally. Clones were sequenced by immunoSEQ multiplex PCR, and TCRdb holds only the in-frame ones, with some missing. This sample has 200,000 to 250,000 clones, with over 80% found just once. The CDR3 contains 14 residues. The germline V gene encodes CDR1 SEHNR and CDR2 FQNEAQ (reference sequence). With 3 bases removed from V and 4 bases from J, the gap between germline ends came to 9 bases. What was sequenced was peripheral blood. This receptor was taken from a man aged 30-40 years with COVID-19, enrolled during active disease. This chain connects TRBV7-9 to TRBJ2-2; D gene unclear. The CDR3 sequence is CASSLALRTGELFF. The CDR3 nucleotides are TGTGCCAGCAGCTTGGCTCTTCGCACCGGGGAGCTGTTTTTT.